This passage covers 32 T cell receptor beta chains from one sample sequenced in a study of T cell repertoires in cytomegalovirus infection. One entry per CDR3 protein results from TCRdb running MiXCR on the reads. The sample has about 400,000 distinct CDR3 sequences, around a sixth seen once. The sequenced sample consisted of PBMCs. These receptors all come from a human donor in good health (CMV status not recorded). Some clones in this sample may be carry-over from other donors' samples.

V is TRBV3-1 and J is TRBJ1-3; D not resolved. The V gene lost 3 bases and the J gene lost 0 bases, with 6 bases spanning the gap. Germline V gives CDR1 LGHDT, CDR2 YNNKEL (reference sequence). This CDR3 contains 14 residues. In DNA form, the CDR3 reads TGTGCCAGCAGCCAGGTCCTCTCTGGAAACACCATATATTTT. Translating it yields CASSQVLSGNTIYF. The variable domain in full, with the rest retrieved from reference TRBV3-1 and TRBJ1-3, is DTAVSQTPKYLVTQMGNDKSIKCEQNLGHDTMYWYKQDSKKFLKIMFSYNNKELIINETVPNRFSPKSPDKAHLNLHINSLELGDSAVYFCASSQVLSGNTIYFGEGSWLTVV.

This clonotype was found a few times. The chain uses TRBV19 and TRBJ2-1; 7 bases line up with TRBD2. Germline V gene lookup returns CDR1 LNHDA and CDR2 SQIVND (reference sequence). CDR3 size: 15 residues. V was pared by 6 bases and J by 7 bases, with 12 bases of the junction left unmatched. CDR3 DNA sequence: TGTGCCAGTAGCCCCCGAGCGGGGAGCCGGAATGAGCAGTTCTTC. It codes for CASSPRAGSRNEQFF.

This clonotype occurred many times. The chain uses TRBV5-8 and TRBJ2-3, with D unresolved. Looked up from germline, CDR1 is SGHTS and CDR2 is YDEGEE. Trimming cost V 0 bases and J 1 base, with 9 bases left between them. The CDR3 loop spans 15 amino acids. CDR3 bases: TGTGCCAGCAGCTTGGGGGCCCCGGGCACAGATACGCAGTATTTT. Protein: CASSLGAPGTDTQYF.

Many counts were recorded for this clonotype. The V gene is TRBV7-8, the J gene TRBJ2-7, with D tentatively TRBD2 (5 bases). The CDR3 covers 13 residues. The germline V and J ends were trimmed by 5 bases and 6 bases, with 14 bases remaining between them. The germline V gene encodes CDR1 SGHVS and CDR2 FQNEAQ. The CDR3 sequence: CASSNSVGSEQYF. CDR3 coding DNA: TGTGCCAGCAGCAATTCGGTTGGGAGCGAGCAGTACTTC.

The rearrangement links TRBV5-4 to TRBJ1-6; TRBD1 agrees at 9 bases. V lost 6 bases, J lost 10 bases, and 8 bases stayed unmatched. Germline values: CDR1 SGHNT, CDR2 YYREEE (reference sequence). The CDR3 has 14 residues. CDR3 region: CASTPGQGGSPLHF. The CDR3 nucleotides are TGTGCCAGCACACCGGGACAGGGAGGGTCACCCCTCCACTTT.

The CDR3 DNA follows: TGCAGTGCTAGAGAGGGGTCCGGGGAGCTGTTTTTT. Protein product: CSAREGSGELFF. The rearrangement joins TRBV20-1 to TRBJ2-2; D gene uncertain. V was shortened by 0 bases and J by 6 bases, with 5 bases between the two germline ends. The germline CDR1 and CDR2 sequences are DFQATT and SNEGSKA (reference sequence). The CDR3 is 12 amino acids.

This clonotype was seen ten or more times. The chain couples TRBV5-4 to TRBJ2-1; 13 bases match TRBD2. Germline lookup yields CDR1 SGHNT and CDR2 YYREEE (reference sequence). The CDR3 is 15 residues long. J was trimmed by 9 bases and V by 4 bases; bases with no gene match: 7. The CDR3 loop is CASSLWTSGSGEQFF. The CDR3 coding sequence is TGTGCCAGCAGCCTCTGGACTAGCGGGAGCGGTGAGCAGTTCTTC.

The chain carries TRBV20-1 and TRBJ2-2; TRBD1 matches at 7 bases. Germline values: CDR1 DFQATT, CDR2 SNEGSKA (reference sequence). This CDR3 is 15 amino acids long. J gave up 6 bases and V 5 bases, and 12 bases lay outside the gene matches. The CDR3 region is CSAPRQGGMAGELFF. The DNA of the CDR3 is TGCAGTGCTCCTCGACAGGGTGGTATGGCCGGGGAGCTGTTTTTT.

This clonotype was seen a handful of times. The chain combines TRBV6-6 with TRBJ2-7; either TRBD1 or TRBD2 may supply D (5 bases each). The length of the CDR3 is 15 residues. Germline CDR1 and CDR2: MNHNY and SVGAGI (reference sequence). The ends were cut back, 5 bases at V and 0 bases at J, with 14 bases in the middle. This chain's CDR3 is CASSTLGPLSYEQYF. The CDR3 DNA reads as TGTGCCAGCAGTACCCTGGGACCGCTCTCCTACGAGCAGTACTTC.

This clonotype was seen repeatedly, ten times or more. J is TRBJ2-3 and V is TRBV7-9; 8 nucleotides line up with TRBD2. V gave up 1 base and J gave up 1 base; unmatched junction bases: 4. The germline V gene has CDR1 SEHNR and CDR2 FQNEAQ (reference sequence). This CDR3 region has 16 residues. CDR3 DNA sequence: TGTGCCAGCAGCTTAGGGACTAGCAGACGCACAGATACGCAGTATTTT. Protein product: CASSLGTSRRTDTQYF. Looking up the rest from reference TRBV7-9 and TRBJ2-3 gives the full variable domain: DTGVSQNPRHKITKRGQNVTFRCDPISEHNRLYWYRQTLGQGPEFLTYFQNEAQLEKSRLLSDRFSAERPKGSFSTLEIQRTEQGDSAMYLCASSLGTSRRTDTQYFGPGTRLTVL.

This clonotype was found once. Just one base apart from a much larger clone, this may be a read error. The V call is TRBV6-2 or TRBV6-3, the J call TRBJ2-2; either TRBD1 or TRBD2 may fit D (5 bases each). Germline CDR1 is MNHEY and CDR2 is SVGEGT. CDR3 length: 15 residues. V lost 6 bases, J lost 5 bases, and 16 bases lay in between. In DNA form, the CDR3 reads TGTGCCAGCAGCCGGGGCTCCCGATGGACCGGGGAGCTGTTTTTT. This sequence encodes CASSRGSRWTGELFF.

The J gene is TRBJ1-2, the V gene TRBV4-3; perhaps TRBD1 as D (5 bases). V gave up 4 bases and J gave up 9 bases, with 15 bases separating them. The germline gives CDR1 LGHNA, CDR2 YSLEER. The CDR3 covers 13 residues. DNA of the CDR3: TGCGCCAGCAGCCCCGACTGGAGGGGCAGCTACACCTTC. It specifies CASSPDWRGSYTF.

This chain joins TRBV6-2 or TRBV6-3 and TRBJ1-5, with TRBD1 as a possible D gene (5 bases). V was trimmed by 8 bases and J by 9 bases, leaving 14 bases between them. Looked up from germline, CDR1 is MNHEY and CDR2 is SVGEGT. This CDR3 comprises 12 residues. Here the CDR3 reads CASWDRMGPQHF. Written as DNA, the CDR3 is TGTGCCAGCTGGGACCGAATGGGGCCCCAGCATTTT.

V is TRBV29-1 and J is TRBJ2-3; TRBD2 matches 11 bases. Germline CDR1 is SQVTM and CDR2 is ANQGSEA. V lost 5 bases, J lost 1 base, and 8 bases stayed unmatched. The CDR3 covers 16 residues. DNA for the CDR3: TGCAGCGTTTCCCAACTAGCGGGGGCCGGCACAGATACGCAGTATTTT. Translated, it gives CSVSQLAGAGTDTQYF.

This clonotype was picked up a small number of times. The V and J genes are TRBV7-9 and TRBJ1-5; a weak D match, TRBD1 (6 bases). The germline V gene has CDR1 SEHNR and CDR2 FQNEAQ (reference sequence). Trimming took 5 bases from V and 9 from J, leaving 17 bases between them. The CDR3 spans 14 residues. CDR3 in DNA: TGTGCCAGCAGCACCGGAGGACAGTCACGGCCCCAGCATTTT. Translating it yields CASSTGGQSRPQHF.

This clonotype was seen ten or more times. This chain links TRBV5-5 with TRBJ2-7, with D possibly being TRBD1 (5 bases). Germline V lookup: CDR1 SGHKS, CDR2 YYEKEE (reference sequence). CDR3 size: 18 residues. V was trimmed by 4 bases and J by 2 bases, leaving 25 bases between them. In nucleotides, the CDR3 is TGTGCCAGCAGCGCCGAGACAGAGCTAACGGACCCCCCCTACGAGCAGTACTTC. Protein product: CASSAETELTDPPYEQYF.

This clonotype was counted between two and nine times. In DNA, the CDR3 is TGTGCCAGCAGTGAATACCTGGGACTAGCAGAAGATACGCAGTATTTT. It is translated as CASSEYLGLAEDTQYF. The chain couples TRBV2 to TRBJ2-3; 9 nucleotides align to TRBD2. With V trimmed by 2 bases and J by 5 bases, 8 bases remained unmatched. Germline assignment: CDR1 SNHLY and CDR2 FYNNEI. CDR3 length equals 16 residues.

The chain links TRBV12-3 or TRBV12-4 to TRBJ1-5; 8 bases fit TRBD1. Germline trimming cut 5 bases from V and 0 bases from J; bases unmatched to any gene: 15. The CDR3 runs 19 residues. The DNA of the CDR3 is TGTGCCAGCAGTGTCCTGATGGGACAGGATCTCGATAGCAATCAGCCCCAGCATTTT. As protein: CASSVLMGQDLDSNQPQHF.

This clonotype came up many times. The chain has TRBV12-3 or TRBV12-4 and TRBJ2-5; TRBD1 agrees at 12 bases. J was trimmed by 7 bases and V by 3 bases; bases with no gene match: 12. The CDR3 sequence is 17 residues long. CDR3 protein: CASSFLVGQGAFGTQYF. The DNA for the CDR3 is TGTGCCAGCAGTTTTTTGGTGGGACAGGGGGCGTTTGGGACCCAGTACTTC.

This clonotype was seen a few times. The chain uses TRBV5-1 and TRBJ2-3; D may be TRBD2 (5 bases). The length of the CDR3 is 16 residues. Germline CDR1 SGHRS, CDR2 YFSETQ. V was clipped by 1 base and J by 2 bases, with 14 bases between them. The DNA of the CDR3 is TGCGCCAGCAGCTTGACTTTGGGTAGCGACACAGATACGCAGTATTTT. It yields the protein CASSLTLGSDTDTQYF.

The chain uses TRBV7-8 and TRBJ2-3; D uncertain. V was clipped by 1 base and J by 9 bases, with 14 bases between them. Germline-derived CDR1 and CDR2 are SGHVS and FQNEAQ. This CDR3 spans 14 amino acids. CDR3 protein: CASSLDRLFATQYF. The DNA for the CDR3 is TGTGCCAGCAGCTTAGATCGGCTCTTCGCCACGCAGTATTTT. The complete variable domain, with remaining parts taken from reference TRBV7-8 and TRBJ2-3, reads GAGVSQSPRYKVAKRGQDVALRCDPISGHVSLFWYQQALGQGPEFLTYFQNEAQLDKSGLPSDRFFAERPEGSVSTLKIQRTQQEDSAVYLCASSLDRLFATQYFGPGTRLTVL.

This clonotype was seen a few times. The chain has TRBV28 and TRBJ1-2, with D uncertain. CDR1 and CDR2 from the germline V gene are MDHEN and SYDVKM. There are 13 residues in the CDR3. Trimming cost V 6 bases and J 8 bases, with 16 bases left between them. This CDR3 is CASSLPGVGGYTF. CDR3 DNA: TGTGCCAGCAGCTTACCTGGGGTAGGGGGCTACACCTTC.

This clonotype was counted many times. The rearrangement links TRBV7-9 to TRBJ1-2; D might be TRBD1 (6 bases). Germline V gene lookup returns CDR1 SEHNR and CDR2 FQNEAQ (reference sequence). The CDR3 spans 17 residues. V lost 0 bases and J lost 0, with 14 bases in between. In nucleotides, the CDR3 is TGTGCCAGCAGCTTAGCCCGAGACAGGCGAGCTAACTATGGCTACACCTTC. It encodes CASSLARDRRANYGYTF.

CDR3 nucleotides: TGTGCCTGGAGTCGGGGATCCTACGAGCAGTACTTC. Its translation is CAWSRGSYEQYF. This chain uses TRBV30 with TRBJ2-7; tentative D call: TRBD2 (5 bases). The germline V and J ends were trimmed by 2 bases and 1 base, with 6 bases remaining between them. The germline V gene has CDR1 GTSNPN and CDR2 SVGIG (reference sequence). The CDR3 is 12 residues long. The full variable domain, its missing parts supplied by reference TRBV30 and TRBJ2-7, is SQTIHQWPATLVQPVGSPLSLECTVEGTSNPNLYWYRQAAGRGLQLLFYSVGIGQISSEVPQNLSASRPQDRQFILSSKKLLLSDSGFYLCAWSRGSYEQYFGPGTRLTVT.

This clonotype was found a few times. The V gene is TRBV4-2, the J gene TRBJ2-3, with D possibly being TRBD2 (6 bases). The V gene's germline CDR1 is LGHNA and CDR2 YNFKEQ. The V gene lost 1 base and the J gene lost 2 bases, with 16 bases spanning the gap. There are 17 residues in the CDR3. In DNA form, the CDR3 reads TGTGCCAGCAGCCAAGCAGTGGCGGGACGGATCACAGATACGCAGTATTTT. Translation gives CASSQAVAGRITDTQYF.

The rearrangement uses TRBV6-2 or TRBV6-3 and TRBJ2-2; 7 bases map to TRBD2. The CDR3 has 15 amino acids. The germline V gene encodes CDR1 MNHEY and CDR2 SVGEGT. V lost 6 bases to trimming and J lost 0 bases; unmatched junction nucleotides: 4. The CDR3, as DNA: TGTGCCAGCAGAACTAGCGCGGCGAACACCGGGGAGCTGTTTTTT. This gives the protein CASRTSAANTGELFF.

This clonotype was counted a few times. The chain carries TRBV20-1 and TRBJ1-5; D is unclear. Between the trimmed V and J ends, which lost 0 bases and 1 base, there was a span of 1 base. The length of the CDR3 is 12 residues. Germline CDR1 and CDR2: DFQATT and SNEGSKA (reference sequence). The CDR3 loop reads CSARESNQPQHF. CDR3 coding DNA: TGCAGTGCTAGAGAAAGCAATCAGCCCCAGCATTTT.

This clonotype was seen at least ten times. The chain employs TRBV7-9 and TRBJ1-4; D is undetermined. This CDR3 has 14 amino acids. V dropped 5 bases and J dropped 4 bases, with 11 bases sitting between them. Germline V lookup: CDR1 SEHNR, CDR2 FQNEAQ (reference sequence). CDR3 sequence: CASSRGVINEKLFF. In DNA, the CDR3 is TGTGCCAGCAGCCGGGGTGTCATTAATGAAAAACTGTTTTTT.

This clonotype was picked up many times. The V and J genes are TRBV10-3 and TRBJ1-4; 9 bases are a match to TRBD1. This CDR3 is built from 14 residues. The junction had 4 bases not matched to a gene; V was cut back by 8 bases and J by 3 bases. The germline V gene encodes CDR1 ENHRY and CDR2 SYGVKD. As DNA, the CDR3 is TGTGCCATCGGTCACAGGGGGCCTAATGAAAAACTGTTTTTT. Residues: CAIGHRGPNEKLFF.

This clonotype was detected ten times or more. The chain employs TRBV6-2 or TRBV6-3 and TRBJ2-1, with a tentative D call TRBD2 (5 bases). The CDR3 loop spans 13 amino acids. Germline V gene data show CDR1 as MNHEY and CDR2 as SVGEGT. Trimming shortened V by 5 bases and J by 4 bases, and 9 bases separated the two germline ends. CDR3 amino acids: CASSDREYNEQFF. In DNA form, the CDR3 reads TGTGCCAGCAGTGACCGGGAATACAATGAGCAGTTCTTC.

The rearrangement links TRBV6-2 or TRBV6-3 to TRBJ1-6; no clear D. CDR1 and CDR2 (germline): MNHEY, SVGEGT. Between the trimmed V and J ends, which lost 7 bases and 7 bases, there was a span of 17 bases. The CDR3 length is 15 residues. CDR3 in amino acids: CASIASLIGNSPLHF. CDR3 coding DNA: TGTGCCAGCATTGCTTCACTCATTGGGAATTCACCCCTCCACTTT.

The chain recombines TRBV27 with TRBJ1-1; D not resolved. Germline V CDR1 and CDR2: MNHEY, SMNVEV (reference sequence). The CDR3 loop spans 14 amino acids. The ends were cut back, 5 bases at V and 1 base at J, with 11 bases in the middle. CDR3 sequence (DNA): TGTGCCAGCAGTCCTCCTGGCGGGAACACTGAAGCTTTCTTT. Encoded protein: CASSPPGGNTEAFF.